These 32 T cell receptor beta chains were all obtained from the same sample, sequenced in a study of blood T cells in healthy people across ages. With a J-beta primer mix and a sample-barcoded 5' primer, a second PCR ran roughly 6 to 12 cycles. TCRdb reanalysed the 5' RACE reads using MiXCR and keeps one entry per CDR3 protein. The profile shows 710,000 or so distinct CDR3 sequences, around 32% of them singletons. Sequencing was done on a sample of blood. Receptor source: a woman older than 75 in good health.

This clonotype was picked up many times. CDR3 loop: CATSSPGPSGANVLTF. CDR3 DNA: TGTGCCACCAGCAGCCCCGGACCGTCTGGGGCCAACGTCCTGACTTTC. This chain joins TRBV15 and TRBJ2-6; D gene ambiguous. V was shortened by 3 bases and J by 1 base, with 10 bases between the two germline ends. The length of the CDR3 is 16 residues. CDR1 LNHNV and CDR2 YYDKDF come from the germline V gene (reference sequence).

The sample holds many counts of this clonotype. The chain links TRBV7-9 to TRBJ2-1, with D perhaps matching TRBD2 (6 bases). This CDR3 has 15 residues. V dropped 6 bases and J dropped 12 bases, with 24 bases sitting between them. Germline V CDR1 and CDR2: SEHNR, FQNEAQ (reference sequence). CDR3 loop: CASSSFGTRLVSQFF. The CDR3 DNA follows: TGTGCCAGCAGTTCGTTCGGGACGAGACTAGTGTCGCAGTTCTTC.

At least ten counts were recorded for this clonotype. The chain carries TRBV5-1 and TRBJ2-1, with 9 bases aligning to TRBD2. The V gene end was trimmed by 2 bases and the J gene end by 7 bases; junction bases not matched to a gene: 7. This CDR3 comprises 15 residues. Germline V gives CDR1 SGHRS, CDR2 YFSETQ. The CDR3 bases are TGCGCCAGCAGCTTAGGCGGGGGGGCCGGTAATGAGCAGTTCTTC. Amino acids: CASSLGGGAGNEQFF.

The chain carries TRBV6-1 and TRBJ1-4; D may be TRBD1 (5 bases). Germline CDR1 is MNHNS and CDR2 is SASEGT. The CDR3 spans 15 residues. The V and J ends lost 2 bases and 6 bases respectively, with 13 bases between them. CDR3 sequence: CASSERWRGDEKLFF. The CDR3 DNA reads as TGTGCCAGCAGTGAACGGTGGAGGGGCGATGAAAAACTGTTTTTT.

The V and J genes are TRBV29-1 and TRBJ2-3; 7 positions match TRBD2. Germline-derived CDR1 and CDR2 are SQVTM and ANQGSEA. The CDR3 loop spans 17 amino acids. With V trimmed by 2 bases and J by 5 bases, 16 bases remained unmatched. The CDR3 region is CSVESSSTAGALDTQYF. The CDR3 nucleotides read TGCAGCGTTGAATCATCCTCCACGGCGGGAGCTTTAGATACGCAGTATTTT.

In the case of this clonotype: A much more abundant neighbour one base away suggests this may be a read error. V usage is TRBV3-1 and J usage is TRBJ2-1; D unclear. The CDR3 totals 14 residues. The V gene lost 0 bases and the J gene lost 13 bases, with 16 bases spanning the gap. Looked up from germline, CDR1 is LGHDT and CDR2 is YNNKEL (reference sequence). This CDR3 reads CASSQEYQGETQFF. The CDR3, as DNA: TGTGCCAGCAGCCAAGAATACCAAGGAGAGACCCAGTTCTTC.

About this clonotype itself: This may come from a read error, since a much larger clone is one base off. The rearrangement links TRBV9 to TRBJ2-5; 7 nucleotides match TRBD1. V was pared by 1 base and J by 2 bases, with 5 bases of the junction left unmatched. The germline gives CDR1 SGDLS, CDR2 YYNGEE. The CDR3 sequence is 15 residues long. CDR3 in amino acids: CASSVRWGQQETQYF. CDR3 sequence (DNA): TGTGCCAGCAGCGTAAGATGGGGACAGCAAGAGACCCAGTACTTC.

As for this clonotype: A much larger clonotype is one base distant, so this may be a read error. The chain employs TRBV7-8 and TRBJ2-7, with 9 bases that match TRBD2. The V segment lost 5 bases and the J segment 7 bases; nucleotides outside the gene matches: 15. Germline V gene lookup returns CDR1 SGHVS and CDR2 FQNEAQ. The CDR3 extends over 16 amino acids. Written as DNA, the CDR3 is TGTGCCAGCAGCCCGCGCGGGGGGGCCCTGTCGAATGAGCAGTACTTC. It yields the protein CASSPRGGALSNEQYF.

CDR3 loop: CAISEGRTGGYTF. DNA for the CDR3: TGTGCCATCAGTGAGGGTAGGACAGGTGGCTACACCTTC. The rearrangement joins TRBV10-3 to TRBJ1-2; 7 bases align to TRBD1. V shed 2 bases and J 7 bases; nucleotides not matched to a gene: 4. CDR3 length: 13 residues. Germline V gives CDR1 ENHRY, CDR2 SYGVKD.

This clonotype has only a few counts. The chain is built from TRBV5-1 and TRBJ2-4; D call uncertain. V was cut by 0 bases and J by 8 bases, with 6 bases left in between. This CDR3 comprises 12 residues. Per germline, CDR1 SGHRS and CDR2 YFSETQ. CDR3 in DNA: TGCGCCAGCAGCTTGGCGGCGGACATTCAGTACTTC. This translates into CASSLAADIQYF.

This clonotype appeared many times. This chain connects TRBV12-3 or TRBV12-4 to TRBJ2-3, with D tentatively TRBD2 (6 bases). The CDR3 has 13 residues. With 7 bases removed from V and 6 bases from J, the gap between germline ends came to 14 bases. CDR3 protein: CASTSGLSDTQYF. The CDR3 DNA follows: TGTGCCAGCACCTCGGGACTGAGTGATACGCAGTATTTT.

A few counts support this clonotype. The chain's CDR3 is CASILDRGTYGYTF. The CDR3 DNA reads TGTGCCAGCATCTTGGACAGGGGGACCTATGGCTACACCTTC. This chain connects TRBV2 to TRBJ1-2; TRBD1 matches 10 bases. The CDR3 totals 14 residues. CDR1 is SNHLY and CDR2 is FYNNEI in the germline V gene. V lost 7 bases, J lost 4 bases, and 6 bases stayed unmatched.

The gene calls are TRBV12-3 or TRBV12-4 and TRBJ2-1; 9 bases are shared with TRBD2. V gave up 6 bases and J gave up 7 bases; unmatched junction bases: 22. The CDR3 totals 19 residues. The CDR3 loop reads CASRMTPRGAGGHWNEQFF. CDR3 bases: TGTGCCAGCAGGATGACCCCTCGGGGCGCGGGAGGGCATTGGAATGAGCAGTTCTTC.

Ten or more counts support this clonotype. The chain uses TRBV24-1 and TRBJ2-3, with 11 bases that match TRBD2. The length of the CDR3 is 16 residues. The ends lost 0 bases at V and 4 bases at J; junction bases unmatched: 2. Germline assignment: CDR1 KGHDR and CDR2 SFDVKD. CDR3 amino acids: CATSDLTSGGPDTQYF. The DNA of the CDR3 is TGTGCCACCAGTGATTTGACTAGCGGGGGTCCAGATACGCAGTATTTT.

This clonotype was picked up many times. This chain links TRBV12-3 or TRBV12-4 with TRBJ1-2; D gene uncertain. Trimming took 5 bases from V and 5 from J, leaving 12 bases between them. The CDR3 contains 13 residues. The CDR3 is CASSHLPTYGYTF. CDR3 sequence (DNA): TGTGCCAGCAGTCACTTGCCGACTTATGGCTACACCTTC.

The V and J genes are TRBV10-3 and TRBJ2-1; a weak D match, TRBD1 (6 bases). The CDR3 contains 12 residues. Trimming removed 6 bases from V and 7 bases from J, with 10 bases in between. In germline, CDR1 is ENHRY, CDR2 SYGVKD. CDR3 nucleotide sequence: TGTGCCATCAGCTTGACAGGTAATGAGCAGTTCTTC. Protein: CAISLTGNEQFF.

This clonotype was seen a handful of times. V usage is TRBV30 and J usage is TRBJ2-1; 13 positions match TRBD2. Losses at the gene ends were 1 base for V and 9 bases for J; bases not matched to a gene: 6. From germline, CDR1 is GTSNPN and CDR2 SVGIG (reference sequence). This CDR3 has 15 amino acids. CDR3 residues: CAWSGWTSGGSEQFF. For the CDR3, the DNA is TGTGCCTGGAGTGGGTGGACTAGCGGGGGAAGTGAGCAGTTCTTC.

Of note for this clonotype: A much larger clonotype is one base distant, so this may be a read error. CDR3 nucleotide sequence: TGTGCCAGCAGCTTACGGCCAGCTAACCATGAGCAGTTCTTC. It translates to CASSLRPANHEQFF. This rearrangement joins TRBV7-2 to TRBJ2-1, with no clear D. This CDR3 has 14 residues. V lost 2 bases and J 8 bases, leaving 13 bases between the germline ends. CDR1 and CDR2 from the germline V gene are SGHTA and FQGNSA.

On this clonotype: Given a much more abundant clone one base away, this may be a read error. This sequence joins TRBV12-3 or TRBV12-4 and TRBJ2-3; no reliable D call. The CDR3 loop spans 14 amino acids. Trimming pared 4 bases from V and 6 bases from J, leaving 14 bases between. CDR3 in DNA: TGTGCCAGCAGTTGTGGAAGGTTGGGGGATACGCAGTATTTT. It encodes CASSCGRLGDTQYF.

The CDR3 DNA is TGCGCCAGCAGCTTTTGGGCGGGGGGGTCCTACAATGAGCAGTTCTTC. As protein: CASSFWAGGSYNEQFF. V and J are TRBV5-1 and TRBJ2-1; 9 bases fit TRBD2. Germline CDR1 is SGHRS and CDR2 is YFSETQ. CDR3 length equals 16 residues. V shed 2 bases and J 1 base; nucleotides not matched to a gene: 4.

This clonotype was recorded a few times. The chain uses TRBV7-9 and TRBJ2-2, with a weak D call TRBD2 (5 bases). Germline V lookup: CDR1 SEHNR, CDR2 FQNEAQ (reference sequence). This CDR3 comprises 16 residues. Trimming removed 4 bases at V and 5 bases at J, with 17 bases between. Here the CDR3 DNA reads TGTGCCAGCAGCTCGATGGGCCTAGCCGGGACCGGGGAGCTGTTTTTT. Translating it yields CASSSMGLAGTGELFF.

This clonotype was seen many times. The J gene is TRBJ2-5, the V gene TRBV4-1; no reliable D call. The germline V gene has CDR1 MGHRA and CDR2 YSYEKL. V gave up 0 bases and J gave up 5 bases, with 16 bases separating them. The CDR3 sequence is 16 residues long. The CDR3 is CASSQDLADRTETQYF. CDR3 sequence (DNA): TGCGCCAGCAGCCAAGATCTGGCGGACCGGACGGAGACCCAGTACTTC.

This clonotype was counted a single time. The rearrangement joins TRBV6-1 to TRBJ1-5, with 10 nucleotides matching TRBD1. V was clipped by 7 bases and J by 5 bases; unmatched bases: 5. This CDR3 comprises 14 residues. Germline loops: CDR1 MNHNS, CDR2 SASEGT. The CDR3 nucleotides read TGTGCCAGCAAGGACAGGGGGTCCTATCAGCCCCAGCATTTT. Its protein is CASKDRGSYQPQHF.

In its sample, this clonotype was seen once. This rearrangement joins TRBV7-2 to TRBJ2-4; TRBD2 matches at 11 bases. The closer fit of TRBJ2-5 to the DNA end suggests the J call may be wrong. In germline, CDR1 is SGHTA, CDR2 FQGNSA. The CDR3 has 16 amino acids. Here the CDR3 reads CASSSRLAGPAKTQYF. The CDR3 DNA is TGTGCCAGCAGCTCCCGACTAGCGGGACCTGCTAAGACCCAGTACTTC.

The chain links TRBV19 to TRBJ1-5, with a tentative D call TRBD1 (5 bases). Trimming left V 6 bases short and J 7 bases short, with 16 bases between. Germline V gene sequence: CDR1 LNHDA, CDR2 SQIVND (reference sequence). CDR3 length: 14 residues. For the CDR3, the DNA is TGTGCCAGTAGGATGGGATGGAGGGACCAGCCCCAGCATTTT. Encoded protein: CASRMGWRDQPQHF. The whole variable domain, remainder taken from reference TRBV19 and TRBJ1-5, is DGGITQSPKYLFRKEGQNVTLSCEQNLNHDAMYWYRQDPGQGLRLIYYSQIVNDFQKGDIAEGYSVSREKKESFPLTVTSAQKNPTAFYLCASRMGWRDQPQHFGDGTRLSIL.

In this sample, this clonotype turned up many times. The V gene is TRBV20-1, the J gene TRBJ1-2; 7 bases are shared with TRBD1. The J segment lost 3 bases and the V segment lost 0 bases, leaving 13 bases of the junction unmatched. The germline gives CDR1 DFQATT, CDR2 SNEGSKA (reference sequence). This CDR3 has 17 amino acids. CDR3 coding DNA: TGCAGTGCTAGAGATAGAGCGGACAGGATTAGTTACTATGGCTACACCTTC. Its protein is CSARDRADRISYYGYTF.

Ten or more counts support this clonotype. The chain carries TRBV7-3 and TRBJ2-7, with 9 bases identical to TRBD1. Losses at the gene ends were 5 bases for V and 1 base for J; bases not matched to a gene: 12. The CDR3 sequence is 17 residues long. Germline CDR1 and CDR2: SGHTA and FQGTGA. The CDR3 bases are TGTGCCAGCAGCCCACGACCGGGGACAGGGACGTCCTACGAGCAGTACTTC. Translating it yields CASSPRPGTGTSYEQYF.

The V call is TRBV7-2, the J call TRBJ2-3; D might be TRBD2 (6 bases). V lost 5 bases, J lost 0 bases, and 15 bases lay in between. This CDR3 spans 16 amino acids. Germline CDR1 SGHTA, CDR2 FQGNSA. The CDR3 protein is CASSRGTYISTDTQYF. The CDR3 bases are TGTGCCAGCAGCCGAGGGACTTACATAAGCACAGATACGCAGTATTTT. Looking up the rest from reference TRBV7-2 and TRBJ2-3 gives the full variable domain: GAGVSQSPSNKVTEKGKDVELRCDPISGHTALYWYRQSLGQGLEFLIYFQGNSAPDKSGLPSDRFSAERTGGSVSTLTIQRTQQEDSAVYLCASSRGTYISTDTQYFGPGTRLTVL.

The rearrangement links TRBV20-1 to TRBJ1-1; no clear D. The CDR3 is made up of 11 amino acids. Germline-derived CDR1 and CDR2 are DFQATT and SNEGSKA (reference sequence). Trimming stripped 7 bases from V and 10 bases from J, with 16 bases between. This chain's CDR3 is CSVTYPWGAFF. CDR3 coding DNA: TGCAGTGTTACCTACCCTTGGGGAGCTTTCTTT.

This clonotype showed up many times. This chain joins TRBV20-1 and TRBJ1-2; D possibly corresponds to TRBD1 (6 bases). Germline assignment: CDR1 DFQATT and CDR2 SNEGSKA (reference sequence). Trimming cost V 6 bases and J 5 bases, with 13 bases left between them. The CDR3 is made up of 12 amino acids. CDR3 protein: CSAVRQDYGYTF. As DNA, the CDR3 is TGCAGTGCCGTTAGACAGGATTATGGCTACACCTTC.

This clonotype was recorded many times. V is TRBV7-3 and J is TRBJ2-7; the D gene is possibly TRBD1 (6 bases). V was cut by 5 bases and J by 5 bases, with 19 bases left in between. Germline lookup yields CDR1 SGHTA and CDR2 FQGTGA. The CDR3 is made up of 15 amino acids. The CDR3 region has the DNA TGTGCCAGCAGCCCAACGACAGGTTCTCCTAACGAGCAGTACTTC. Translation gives CASSPTTGSPNEQYF.

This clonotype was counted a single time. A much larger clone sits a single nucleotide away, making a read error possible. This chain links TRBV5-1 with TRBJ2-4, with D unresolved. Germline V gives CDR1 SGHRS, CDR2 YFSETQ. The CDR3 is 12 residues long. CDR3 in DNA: TGCGCCGGCAGCTTGACGGCGGACATTCAGTACTTC. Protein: CAGSLTADIQYF.